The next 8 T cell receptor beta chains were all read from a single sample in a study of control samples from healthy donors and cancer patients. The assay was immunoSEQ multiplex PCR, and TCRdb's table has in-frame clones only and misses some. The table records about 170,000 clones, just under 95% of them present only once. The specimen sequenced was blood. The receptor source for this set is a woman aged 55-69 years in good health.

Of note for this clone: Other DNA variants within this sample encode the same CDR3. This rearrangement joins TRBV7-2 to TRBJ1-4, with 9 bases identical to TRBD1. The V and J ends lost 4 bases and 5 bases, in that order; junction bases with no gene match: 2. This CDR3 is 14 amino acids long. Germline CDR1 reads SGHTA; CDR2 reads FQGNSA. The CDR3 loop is CASSSDRGNEKLFF. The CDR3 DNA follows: TGTGCCAGCAGCTCCGACAGGGGGAATGAAAAACTGTTTTTT.

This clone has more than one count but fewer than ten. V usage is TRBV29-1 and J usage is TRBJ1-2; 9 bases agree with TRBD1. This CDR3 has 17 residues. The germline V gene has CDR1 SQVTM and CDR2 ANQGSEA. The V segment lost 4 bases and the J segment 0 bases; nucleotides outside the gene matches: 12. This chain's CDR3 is CSVAGQGLSSSNYGYTF. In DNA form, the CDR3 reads TGCAGCGTTGCGGGACAGGGCCTCTCTTCCTCTAACTATGGCTACACCTTC.

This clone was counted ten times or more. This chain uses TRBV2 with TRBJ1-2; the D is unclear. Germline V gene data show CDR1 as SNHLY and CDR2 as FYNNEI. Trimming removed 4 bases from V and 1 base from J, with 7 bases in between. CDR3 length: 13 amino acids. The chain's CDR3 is CASSATLNYGYTF. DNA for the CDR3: TGTGCCAGCAGTGCGACTCTTAACTATGGCTACACCTTC.

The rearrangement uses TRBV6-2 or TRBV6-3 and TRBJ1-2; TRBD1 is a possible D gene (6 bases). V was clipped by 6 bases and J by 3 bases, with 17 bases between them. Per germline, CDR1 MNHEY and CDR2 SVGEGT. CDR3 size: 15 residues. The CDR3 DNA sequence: TGTGCCAGCAGCCCCCTACAGGGATCGGACTATGGCTACACCTTC. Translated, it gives CASSPLQGSDYGYTF.

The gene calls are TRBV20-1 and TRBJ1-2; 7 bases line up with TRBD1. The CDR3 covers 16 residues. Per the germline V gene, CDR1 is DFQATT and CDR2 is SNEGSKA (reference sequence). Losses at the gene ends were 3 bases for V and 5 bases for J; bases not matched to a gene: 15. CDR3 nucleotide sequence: TGCAGTGCTAGTCCCTCCCGGGACAGTTCACCTTATGGCTACACCTTC. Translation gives CSASPSRDSSPYGYTF.

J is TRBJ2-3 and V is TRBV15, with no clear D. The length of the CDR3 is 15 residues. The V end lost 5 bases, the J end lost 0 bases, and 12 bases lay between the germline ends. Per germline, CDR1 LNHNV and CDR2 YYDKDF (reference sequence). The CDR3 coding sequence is TGTGCCACCAGCCCCGGCGACTCGAGCACAGATACGCAGTATTTT. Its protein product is CATSPGDSSTDTQYF.

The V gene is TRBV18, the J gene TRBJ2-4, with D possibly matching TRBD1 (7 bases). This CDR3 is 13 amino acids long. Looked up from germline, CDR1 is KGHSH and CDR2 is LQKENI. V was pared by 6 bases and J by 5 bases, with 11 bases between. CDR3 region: CASSAGTENIQYF. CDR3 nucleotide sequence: TGTGCCAGCTCTGCGGGGACAGAAAACATTCAGTACTTC.

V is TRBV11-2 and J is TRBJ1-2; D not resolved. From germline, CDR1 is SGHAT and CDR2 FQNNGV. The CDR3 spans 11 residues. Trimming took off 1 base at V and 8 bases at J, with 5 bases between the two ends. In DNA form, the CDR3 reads TGTGCCAGCAGCTTAGGTCGGGGCTACACCTTC. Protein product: CASSLGRGYTF.